The clone carrying this T cell receptor (beta chain) came up once. This entry comes from a study of shared clonotypes between healthy human individuals. Study-wide background: Plates per donor: three CD4 naive, three CD4 memory, two CD8 naive, one CD8 memory.

Measured with immunoSEQ multiplex PCR; TCRdb has only the in-frame clones, and not every one. The table shows 2,500,000 or so clones, with 93% occurring only once. There are 16 residues in the CDR3. V trimming: 1 base; J trimming: 5 bases; junction bases outside the gene matches: 4. Germline V gene data show CDR1 as SGDLS and CDR2 as YYNGEE. This sequence was found in a man younger than 35 in good health. Some clones in this sample may be carry-over from other donors' samples. Sequenced material: naive CD4+ T cells from PBMCs. Indicated subset: CD45RA+ positively selected. This chain joins TRBV9 and TRBJ2-2; 11 bases agree with TRBD2. DNA for the CDR3: TGTGCCAGCAGCGTAACTAGCGGGAGATTTACCGGGGAGCTGTTTTTT. Translating it yields CASSVTSGRFTGELFF. Full variable domain (missing parts from reference TRBV9 and TRBJ2-2): DSGVTQTPKHLITATGQRVTLRCSPRSGDLSVYWYQQSLDQGLQFLIQYYNGEERAKGNILERFSAQQFPDLHSELNLSSLELGDSALYFCASSVTSGRFTGELFFGEGSRLTVL.